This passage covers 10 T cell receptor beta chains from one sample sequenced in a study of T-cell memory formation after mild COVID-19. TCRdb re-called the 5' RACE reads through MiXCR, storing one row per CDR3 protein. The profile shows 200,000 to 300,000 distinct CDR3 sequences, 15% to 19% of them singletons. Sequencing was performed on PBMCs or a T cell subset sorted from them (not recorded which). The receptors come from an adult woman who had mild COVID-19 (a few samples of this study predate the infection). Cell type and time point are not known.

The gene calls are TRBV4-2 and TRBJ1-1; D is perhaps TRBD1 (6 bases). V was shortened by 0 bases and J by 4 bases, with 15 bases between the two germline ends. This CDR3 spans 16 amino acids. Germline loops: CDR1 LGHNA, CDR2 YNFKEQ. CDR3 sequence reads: CASSQDRDIVSTEAFF. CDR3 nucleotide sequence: TGTGCCAGCAGCCAAGATCGGGACATAGTGAGCACTGAAGCTTTCTTT.

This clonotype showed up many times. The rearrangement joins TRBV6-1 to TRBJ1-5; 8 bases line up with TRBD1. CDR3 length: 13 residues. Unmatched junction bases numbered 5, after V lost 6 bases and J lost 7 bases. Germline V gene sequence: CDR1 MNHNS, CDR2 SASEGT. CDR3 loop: CASSLQGGQPQHF. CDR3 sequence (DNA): TGTGCCAGCAGCTTACAGGGGGGGCAGCCCCAGCATTTT.

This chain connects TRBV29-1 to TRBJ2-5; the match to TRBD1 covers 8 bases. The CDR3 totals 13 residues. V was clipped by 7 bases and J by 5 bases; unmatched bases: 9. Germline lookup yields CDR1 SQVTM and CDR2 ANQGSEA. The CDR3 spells CSGSGTGRETQYF. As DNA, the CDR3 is TGCAGCGGTTCCGGGACAGGCAGGGAGACCCAGTACTTC.

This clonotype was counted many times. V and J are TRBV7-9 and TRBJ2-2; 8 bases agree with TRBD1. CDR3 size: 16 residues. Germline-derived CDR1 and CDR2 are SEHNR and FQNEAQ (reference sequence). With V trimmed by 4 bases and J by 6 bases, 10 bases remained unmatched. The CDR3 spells CASSSFSDREAGELFF. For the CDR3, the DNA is TGTGCCAGCAGCTCTTTCTCGGACAGGGAGGCCGGGGAGCTGTTTTTT.

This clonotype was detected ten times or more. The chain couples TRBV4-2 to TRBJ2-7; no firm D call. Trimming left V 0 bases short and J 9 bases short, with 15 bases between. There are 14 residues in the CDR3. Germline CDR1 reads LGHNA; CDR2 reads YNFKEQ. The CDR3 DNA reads TGTGCCAGCAGCCAAGATTCCGGATCGATGATGCAGTACTTC. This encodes CASSQDSGSMMQYF.

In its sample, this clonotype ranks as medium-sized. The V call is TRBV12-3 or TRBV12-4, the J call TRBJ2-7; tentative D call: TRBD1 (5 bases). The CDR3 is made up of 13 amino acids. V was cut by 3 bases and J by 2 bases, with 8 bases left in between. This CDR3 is CASSFWTPYEQYF. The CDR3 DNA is TGTGCCAGCAGTTTTTGGACACCCTACGAGCAGTACTTC.

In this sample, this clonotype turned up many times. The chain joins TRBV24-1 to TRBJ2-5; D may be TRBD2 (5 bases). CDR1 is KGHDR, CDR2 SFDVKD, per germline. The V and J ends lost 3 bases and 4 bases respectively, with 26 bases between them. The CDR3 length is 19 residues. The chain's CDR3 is CATSDPPGVGGGWGETQYF. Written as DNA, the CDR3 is TGTGCCACCAGTGATCCCCCGGGCGTTGGTGGAGGATGGGGAGAGACCCAGTACTTC.

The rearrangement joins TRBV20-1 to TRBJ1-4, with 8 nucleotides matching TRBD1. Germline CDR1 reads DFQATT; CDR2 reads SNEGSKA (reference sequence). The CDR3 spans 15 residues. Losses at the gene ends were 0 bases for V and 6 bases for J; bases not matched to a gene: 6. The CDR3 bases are TGCAGTGCTAGAGATCAGGAGGGACAGGATGAAAAACTGTTTTTT. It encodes CSARDQEGQDEKLFF.

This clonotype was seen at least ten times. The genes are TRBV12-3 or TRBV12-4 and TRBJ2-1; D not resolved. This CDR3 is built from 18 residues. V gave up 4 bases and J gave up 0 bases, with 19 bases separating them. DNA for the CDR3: TGTGCCAGCAGTTCCTCCGGCGAGACTTTTAGCTCCTACAATGAGCAGTTCTTC. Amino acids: CASSSSGETFSSYNEQFF.

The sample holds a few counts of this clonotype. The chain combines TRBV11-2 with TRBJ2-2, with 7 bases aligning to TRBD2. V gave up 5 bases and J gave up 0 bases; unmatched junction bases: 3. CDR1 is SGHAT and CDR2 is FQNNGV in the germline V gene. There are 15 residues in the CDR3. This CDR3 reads CASSRAGTNTGELFF. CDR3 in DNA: TGTGCCAGCAGCCGAGCGGGGACGAACACCGGGGAGCTGTTTTTT.